The present T cell receptor beta chain was sequenced within a study of cytomegalovirus exposure and HLA in healthy donors (TCRdb year 2017). Looking at the study overall: According to a later analysis, one platform produced both the 120 validation repertoires and the 700 or so repertoires of the first cohort. The study aimed to test whether signatures of past pathogen exposure could be identified by cataloging public T cell receptors. Besides the first cohort of around 700 subjects, a separate validation cohort made up of 120 or so different subjects was used. High-throughput TCR immunosequencing, statistical association of individual TCRs with disease status, and machine learning were combined to predict cytomegalovirus infection status. Study-wide findings and limitations: Cytomegalovirus status was reported to be diagnosed by the classifier with high specificity and sensitivity in both the original and validation cohorts. The study gave a list of about 160 TCR beta chains associated with cytomegalovirus. All 130 or so repertoires were used to score co-occurrence in the validation cohort in a later analysis, because that analysis had no HLA typing for the cohort. It was suggested by the authors that the approach could potentially be generalized to other disease states and immunological phenotypes. A later analysis found that TCRs clustered in the first cohort also tended to co-occur in the 120 validation repertoires, with approximately 94% of cluster scores above 0. Most TCR sequences were observed very rarely across donors, whereas some public TCRs were present in many individuals. In vitro tests confirmed that a few of the cytomegalovirus-associated TCR beta chains recognize cytomegalovirus antigens.

Germline trimming: 5 bases from V, 1 base from J; junction bases outside gene matches: 5. The CDR3 contains 15 residues, cysteine and phenylalanine counted. Only CDR3 DNA is held: 45 bases, read in frame from base 1. According to the germline V gene (reference sequence), CDR1 reads MNHEY and CDR2 reads SMNVEV. Libraries were constructed by the immunoSEQ multiplex PCR assay. The study's processing was this. A statistical classification framework was developed to diagnose cytomegalovirus status using the catalog of TCR beta chain sequences. TCRdb mirrors the immuneACCESS table, restricted to in-frame sequences. Some clones are absent from its copies; in checked studies, under half trace to an unresolved V gene, and the reason for the others is unknown. The V and J calls and clone size come from that table; D and trimming were worked out from the DNA. In all, the sample holds about 98,000 clones, and around 88% of those were seen once. The ten biggest clones cover around 3.9% of the sample.

A word on this clone: Its antigen is still unknown. No base qualities exist here, and no much larger clone lies one base off it.

Donors formed part of the validation cohort, which comprised 120 subjects and was distinct from the first cohort of roughly 600 subjects. The specimen sequenced was PBMCs. The TCR comes from a young woman in good health and CMV-seronegative. The sequence links TRBV27 to TRBJ2-7; 10 bases in between match TRBD1. The CDR3 has the sequence CASSVRQGASYEQYF. The sequenced DNA is TGTGCCAGCAGTGTGAGACAGGGGGCATCCTACGAGCAGTACTTC.